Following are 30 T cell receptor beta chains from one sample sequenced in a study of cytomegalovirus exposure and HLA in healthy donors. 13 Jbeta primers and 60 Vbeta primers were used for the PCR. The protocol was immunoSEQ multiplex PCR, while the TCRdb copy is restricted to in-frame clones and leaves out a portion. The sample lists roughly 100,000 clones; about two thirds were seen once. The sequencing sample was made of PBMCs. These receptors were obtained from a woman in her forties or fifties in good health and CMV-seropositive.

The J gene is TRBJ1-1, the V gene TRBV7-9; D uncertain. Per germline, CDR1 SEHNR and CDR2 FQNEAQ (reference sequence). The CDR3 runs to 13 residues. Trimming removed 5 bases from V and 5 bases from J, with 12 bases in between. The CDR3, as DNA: TGTGCCAGCAGCCCCGAGGCTTGGACTGAAGCTTTCTTT. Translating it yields CASSPEAWTEAFF.

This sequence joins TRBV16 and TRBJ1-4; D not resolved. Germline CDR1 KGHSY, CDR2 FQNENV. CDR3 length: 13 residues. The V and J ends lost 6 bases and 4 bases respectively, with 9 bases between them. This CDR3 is CASRGHGNEKLFF. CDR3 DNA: TGTGCCAGCAGGGGCCACGGTAATGAAAAACTGTTTTTT.

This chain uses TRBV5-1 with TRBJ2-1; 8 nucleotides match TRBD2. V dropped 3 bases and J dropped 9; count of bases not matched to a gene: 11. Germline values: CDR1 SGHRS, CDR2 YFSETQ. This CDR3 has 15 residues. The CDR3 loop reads CASSSDRGLEVEQFF. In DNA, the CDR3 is TGCGCCAGCAGCTCCGATAGGGGACTAGAGGTTGAGCAGTTCTTC.

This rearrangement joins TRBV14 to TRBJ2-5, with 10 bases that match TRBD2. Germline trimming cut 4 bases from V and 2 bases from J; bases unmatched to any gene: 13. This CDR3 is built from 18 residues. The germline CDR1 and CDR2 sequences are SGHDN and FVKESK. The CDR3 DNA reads TGTGCCAGCAGCCCAAGGAAACTAGCGGGAAACCGACAAGAGACCCAGTACTTC. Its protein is CASSPRKLAGNRQETQYF.

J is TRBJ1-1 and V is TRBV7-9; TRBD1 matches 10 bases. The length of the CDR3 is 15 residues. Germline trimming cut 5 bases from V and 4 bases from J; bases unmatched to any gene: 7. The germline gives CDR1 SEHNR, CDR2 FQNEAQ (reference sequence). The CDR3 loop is CASSPTGGDITEAFF. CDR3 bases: TGTGCCAGCAGCCCGACAGGGGGCGATATCACTGAAGCTTTCTTT. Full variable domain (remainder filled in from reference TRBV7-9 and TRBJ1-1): DTGVSQNPRHKITKRGQNVTFRCDPISEHNRLYWYRQTLGQGPEFLTYFQNEAQLEKSRLLSDRFSAERPKGSFSTLEIQRTEQGDSAMYLCASSPTGGDITEAFFGQGTRLTVV.

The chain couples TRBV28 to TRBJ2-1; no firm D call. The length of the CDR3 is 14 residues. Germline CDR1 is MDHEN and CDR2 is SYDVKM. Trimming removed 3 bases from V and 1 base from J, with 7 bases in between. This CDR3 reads CASSFVRSYNEQFF. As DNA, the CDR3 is TGTGCCAGCAGTTTCGTTCGGTCCTACAATGAGCAGTTCTTC. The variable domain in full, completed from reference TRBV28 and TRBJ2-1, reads DVKVTQSSRYLVKRTGEKVFLECVQDMDHENMFWYRQDPGLGLRLIYFSYDVKMKEKGDIPEGYSVSREKKERFSLILESASTNQTSMYLCASSFVRSYNEQFFGPGTRLTVL.

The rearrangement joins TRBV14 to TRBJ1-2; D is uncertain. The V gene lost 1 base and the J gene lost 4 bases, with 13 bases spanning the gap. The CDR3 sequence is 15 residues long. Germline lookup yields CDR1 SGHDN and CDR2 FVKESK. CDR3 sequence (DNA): TGTGCCAGCAGCCAAGCTGCTGGCGGAGCCTATGGCTACACCTTC. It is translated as CASSQAAGGAYGYTF.

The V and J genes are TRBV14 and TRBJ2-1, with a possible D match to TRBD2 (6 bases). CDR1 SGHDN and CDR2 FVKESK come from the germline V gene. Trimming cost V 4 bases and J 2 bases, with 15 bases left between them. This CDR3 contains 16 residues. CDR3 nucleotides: TGTGCCAGCAGCCTGGGGGGAGCGGGCGCCTACAATGAGCAGTTCTTC. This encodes CASSLGGAGAYNEQFF. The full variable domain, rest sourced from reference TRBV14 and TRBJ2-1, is EAGVTQFPSHSVIEKGQTVTLRCDPISGHDNLYWYRRVMGKEIKFLLHFVKESKQDESGMPNNRFLAERTGGTYSTLKVQPAELEDSGVYFCASSLGGAGAYNEQFFGPGTRLTVL.

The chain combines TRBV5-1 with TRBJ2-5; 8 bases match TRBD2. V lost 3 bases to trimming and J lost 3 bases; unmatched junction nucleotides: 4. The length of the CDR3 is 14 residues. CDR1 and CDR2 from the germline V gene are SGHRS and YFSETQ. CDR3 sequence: CASSSSTSEETQYF. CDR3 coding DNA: TGCGCCAGCAGCTCTTCGACTAGCGAAGAGACCCAGTACTTC.

This CDR3 reads CASSITGGTDTQYF. The CDR3 DNA reads as TGCGCCAGCAGCATTACAGGGGGGACAGATACGCAGTATTTT. V usage is TRBV5-1 and J usage is TRBJ2-3, with 8 positions matching TRBD1. From germline, CDR1 is SGHRS and CDR2 YFSETQ. The CDR3 consists of 14 residues. Germline trimming cut 4 bases from V and 3 bases from J; bases unmatched to any gene: 4.

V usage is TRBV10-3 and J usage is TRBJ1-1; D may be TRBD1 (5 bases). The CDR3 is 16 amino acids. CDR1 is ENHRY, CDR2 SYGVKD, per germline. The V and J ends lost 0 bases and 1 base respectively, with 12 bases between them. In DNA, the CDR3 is TGTGCCATCAGTGAGTCAAGGACACAAAAGAACACTGAAGCTTTCTTT. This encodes CAISESRTQKNTEAFF.

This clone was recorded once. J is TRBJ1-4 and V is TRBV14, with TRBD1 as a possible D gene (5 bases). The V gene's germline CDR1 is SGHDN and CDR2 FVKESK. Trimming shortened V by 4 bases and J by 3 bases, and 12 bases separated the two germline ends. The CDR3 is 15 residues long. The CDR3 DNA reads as TGTGCCAGCAGCCCACGTTTAGGGGCTAATGAAAAACTGTTTTTT. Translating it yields CASSPRLGANEKLFF.

CDR3: CASGTVSYEQYF. The CDR3 region has the DNA TGTGCCAGCGGGACAGTCTCCTACGAGCAGTACTTC. The J gene is TRBJ2-7, the V gene TRBV7-9; 7 bases line up with TRBD1. Germline V lookup: CDR1 SEHNR, CDR2 FQNEAQ (reference sequence). The CDR3 is 12 amino acids. V was clipped by 8 bases and J by 0 bases; unmatched bases: 1.

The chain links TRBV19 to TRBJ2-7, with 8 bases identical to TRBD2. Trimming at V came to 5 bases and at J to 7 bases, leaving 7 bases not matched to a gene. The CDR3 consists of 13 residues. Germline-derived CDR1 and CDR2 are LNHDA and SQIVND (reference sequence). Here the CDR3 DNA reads TGTGCCAGTAGTCCCCCCGGGACTAGGGAGCAGTACTTC. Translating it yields CASSPPGTREQYF.

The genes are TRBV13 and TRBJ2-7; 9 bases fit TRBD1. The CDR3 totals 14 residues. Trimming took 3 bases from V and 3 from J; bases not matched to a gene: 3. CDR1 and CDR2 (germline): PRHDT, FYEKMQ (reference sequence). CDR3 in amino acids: CASSLGTGNYEQYF. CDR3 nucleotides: TGTGCCAGCAGCTTGGGGACAGGGAACTACGAGCAGTACTTC.

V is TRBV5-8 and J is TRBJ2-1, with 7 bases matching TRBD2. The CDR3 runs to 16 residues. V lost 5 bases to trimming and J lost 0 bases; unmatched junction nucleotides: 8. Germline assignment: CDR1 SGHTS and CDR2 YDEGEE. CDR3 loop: CASRPTGTTSYNEQFF. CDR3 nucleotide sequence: TGTGCCAGCAGGCCGACCGGGACTACCTCCTACAATGAGCAGTTCTTC.

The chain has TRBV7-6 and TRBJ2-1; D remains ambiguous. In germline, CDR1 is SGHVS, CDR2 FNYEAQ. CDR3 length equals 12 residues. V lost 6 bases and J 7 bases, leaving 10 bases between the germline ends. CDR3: CASSSSRNEQFF. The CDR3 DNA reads TGTGCCAGCAGTTCAAGCAGGAATGAGCAGTTCTTC.

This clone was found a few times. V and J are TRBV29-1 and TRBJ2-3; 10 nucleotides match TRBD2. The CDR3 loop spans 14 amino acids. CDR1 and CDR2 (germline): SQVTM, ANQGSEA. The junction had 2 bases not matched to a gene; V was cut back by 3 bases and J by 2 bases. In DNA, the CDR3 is TGCAGCGTTGACCTAGCGGGGGCCACAGATACGCAGTATTTT. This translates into CSVDLAGATDTQYF.

CDR3 region: CASLPEIGLETQYF. The CDR3 coding sequence is TGTGCTAGCCTTCCGGAGATAGGTTTGGAGACCCAGTACTTC. V usage is TRBV12-5 and J usage is TRBJ2-5; D unresolved. Germline loops: CDR1 LGHNT, CDR2 FRNRAP. The V end was cut by 9 bases, the J end by 5 bases, with 19 bases between. CDR3 length: 14 residues. Full variable domain (outside the CDR3, taken from reference TRBV12-5 and TRBJ2-5): DARVTQTPRHKVTEMGQEVTMRCQPILGHNTVFWYRQTMMQGLELLAYFRNRAPLDDSGMPKDRFSAEMPDATLATLKIQPSEPRDSAVYFCASLPEIGLETQYFGPGTRLLVL.

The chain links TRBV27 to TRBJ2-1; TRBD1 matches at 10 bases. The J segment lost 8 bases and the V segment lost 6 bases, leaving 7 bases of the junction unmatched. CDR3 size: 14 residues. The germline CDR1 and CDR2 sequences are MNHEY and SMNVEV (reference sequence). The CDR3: CASSPQTGGDEQFF. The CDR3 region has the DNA TGTGCCAGCAGCCCCCAGACAGGGGGCGATGAGCAGTTCTTC.

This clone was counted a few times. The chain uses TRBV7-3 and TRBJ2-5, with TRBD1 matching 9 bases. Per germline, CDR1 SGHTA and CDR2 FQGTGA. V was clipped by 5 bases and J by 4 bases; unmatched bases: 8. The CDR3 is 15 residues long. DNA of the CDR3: TGTGCCAGCAGCCCAGGACAGGGGTTTGCAGAGACCCAGTACTTC. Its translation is CASSPGQGFAETQYF.

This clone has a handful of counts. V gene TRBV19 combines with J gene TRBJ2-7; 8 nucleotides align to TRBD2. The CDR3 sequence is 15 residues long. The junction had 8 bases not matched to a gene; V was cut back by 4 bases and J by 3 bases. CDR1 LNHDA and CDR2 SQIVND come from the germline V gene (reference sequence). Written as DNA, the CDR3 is TGTGCCAGTAGTACCTTCGGGGGGGCAGACTACGAGCAGTACTTC. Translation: CASSTFGGADYEQYF.

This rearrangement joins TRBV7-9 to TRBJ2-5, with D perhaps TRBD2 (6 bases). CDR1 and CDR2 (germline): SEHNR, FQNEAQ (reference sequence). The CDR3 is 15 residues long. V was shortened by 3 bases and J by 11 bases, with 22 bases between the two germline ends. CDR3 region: CASSLGGGTPSGQYF. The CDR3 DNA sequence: TGTGCCAGCAGCTTGGGAGGAGGGACCCCCTCCGGGCAGTACTTC.

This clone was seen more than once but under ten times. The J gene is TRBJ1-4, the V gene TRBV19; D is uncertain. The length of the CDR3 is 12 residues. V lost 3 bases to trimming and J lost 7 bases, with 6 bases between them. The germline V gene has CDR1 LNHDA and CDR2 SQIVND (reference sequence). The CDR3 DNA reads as TGTGCCAGTAGTATGTTAGCTGAAAAACTGTTTTTT. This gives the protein CASSMLAEKLFF.

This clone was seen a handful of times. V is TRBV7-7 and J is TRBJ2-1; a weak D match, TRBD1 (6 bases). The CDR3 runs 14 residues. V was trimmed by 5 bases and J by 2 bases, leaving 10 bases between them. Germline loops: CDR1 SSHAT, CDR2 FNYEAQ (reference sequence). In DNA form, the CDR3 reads TGTGCCAGCAGCCAAGGGGGAACCTACAATGAGCAGTTCTTC. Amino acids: CASSQGGTYNEQFF.

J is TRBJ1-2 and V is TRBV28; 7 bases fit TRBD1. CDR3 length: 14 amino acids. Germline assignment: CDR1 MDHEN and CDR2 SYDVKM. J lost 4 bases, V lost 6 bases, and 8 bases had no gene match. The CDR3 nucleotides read TGTGCCAGCAGGACCCCCAGGGGGAGCTATGGCTACACCTTC. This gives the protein CASRTPRGSYGYTF.

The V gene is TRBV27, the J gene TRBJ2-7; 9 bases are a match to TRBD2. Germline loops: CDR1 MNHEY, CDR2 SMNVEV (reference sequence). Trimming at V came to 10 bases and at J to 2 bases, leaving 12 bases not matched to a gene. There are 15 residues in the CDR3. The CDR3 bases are TGTGCCATTAAACGGAGTGGGACTAGCCCCTACGAGCAGTACTTC. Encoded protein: CAIKRSGTSPYEQYF.

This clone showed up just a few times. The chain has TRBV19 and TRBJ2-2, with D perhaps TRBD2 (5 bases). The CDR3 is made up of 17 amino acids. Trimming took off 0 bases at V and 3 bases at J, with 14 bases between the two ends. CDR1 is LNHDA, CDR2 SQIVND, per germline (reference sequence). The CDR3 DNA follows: TGTGCCAGTAGTATAGATTTGGGGAGCGCGGACACCGGGGAGCTGTTTTTT. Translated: CASSIDLGSADTGELFF.

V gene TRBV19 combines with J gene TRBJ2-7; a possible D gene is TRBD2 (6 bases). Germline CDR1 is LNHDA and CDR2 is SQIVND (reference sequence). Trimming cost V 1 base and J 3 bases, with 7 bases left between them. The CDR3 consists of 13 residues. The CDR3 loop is CASSIAGVYEQYF. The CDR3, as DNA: TGTGCCAGTAGTATAGCGGGAGTCTACGAGCAGTACTTC.

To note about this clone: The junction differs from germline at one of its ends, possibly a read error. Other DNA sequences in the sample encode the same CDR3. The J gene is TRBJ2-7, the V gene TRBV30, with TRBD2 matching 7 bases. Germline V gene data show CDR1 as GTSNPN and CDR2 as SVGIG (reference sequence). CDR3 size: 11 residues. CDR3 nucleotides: TGCAAGGGAGGGCCGGCATACGAGCAGTACTTC. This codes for CKGGPAYEQYF.